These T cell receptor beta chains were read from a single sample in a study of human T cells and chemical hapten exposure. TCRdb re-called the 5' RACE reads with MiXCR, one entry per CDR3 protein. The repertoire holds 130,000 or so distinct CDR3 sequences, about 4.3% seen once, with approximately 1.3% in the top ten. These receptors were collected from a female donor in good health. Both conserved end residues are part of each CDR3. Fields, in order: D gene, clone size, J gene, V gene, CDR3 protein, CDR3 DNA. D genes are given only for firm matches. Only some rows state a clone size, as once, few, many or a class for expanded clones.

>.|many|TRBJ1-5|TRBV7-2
CASSPEIYGNQPQHF
TGTGCCAGCAGCCCTGAAATCTACGGCAATCAGCCCCAGCATTTT
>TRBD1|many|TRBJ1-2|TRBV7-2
CASSLTQGTGWNYGYTF
TGTGCCAGCAGCTTAACCCAAGGGACAGGGTGGAACTATGGCTACACCTTC
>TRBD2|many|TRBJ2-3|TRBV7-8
CASSLLTSGVTDTQYF
TGTGCCAGCAGCTTATTGACTAGCGGGGTGACAGATACGCAGTATTTT
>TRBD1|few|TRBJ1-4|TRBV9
CASSARGTTNEKLFF
TGTGCCAGCAGCGCCAGGGGGACGACTAATGAAAAACTGTTTTTT
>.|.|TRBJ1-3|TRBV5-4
CASSSVGISGNTIYF
TGTGCCAGCAGCTCCGTCGGGATTTCTGGAAACACCATATATTTT
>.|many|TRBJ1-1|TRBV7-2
CASSLAGDGQAFF
TGTGCCAGCAGCTTAGCGGGGGACGGTCAAGCTTTCTTT
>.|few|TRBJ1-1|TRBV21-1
CASSMDRPRTPRTFF
TGTGCCAGCAGCATGGACAGGCCCCGTACACCGAGGACTTTCTTT
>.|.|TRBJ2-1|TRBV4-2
CASSQVGGGLLNEQFF
TGTGCCAGCAGCCAAGTGGGGGGGGGGCTTCTGAATGAGCAGTTCTTC
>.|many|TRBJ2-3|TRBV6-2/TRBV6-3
CASSRTSDTQYF
TGTGCCAGCAGCCGTACATCGGATACGCAGTATTTT
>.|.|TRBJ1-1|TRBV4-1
CASSQESGQVTEAFF
TGCGCCAGCAGCCAAGAGTCGGGGCAGGTCACTGAAGCTTTCTTT
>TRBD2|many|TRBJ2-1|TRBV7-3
CASSLNPPLSPSGGLVRQFF
TGTGCCAGCAGCTTAAATCCACCACTTTCTCCTAGCGGGGGCCTGGTTCGGCAGTTCTTC
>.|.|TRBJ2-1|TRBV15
CATSRAASAGPGGEQFF
TGTGCCACCAGCAGAGCGGCTAGCGCGGGCCCCGGGGGTGAGCAGTTCTTC
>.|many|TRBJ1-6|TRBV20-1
CSARADISSYNSPLHF
TGCAGTGCTAGAGCGGACATTAGCTCCTATAATTCACCCCTCCACTTT
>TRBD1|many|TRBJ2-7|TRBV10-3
CAIRPPGQGAYEQYF
TGTGCCATCAGGCCCCCGGGACAGGGGGCATACGAGCAGTACTTC
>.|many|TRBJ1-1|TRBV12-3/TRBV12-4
CASSYGEEAFF
TGTGCCAGCAGTTACGGAGAAGAAGCTTTCTTT
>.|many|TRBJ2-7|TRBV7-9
CASSPQKSSYEQYF
TGTGCCAGCAGCCCTCAAAAGAGCTCCTACGAGCAGTACTTC
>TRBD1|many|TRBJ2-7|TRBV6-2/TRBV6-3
CASSYSPGTAPYEQYF
TGTGCCAGCAGTTACTCTCCCGGGACAGCGCCCTACGAGCAGTACTTC
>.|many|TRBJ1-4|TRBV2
CASRDRTLEKLFF
TGTGCCAGCAGGGACAGAACACTCGAAAAACTGTTTTTT
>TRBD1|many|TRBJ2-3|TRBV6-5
CASSSGTGSTDTQYF
TGTGCCAGCAGTTCCGGGACAGGCTCGACAGATACGCAGTATTTT
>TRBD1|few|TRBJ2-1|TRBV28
CASSFLDRETNEQFF
TGTGCCAGTTCCTTTCTGGACAGGGAAACCAATGAGCAGTTCTTC
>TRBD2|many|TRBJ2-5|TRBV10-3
CAISGTSELGETQYF
TGTGCCATCAGTGGGACTAGCGAGCTTGGCGAGACCCAGTACTTC
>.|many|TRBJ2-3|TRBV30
CAWVPRGARDTQYF
TGTGCCTGGGTCCCCCGGGGGGCCAGGGATACGCAGTATTTT
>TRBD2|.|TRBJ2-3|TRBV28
CASSLSGGTGDGRQYF
TGTGCCAGCAGCCTGAGCGGGGGGACGGGGGACGGTAGGCAGTATTTT